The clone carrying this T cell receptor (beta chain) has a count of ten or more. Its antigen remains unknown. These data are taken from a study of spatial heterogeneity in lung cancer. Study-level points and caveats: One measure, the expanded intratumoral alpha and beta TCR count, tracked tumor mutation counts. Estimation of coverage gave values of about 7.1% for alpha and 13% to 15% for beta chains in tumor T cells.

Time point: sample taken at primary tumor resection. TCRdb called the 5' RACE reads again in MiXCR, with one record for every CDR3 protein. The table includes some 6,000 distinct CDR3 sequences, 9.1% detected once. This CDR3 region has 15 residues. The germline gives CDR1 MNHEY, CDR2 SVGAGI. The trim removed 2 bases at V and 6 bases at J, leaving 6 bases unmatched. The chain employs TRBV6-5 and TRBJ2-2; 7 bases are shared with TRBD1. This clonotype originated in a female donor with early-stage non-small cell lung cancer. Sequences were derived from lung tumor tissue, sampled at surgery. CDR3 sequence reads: CASSYQGQLAGELFF. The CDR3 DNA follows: TGTGCCAGCAGTTACCAGGGACAGTTGGCCGGGGAGCTGTTTTTT.